This TCR beta chain was identified during a study of blood T cell repertoires in COVID-19. Study-level information: In each case, the material was cDNA or gDNA derived from T cells, B-cell-depleted T cells, or PBMCs.

The study recruited people aged roughly 18 to 95 years across 24 US areas. The CDR3 extends over 16 amino acids. Trimming removed 7 bases at V and 1 base at J, with 19 bases between. Germline V gene sequence: CDR1 LNHDA, CDR2 SQIVND (reference sequence). Authors' processing steps: Reference gene primer amplification yielded estimated nucleated cell counts. Sequencing used immunoSEQ multiplex PCR; TCRdb keeps in-frame clones, though not all of them. V, J and clone size are those of that table, while D and trimming were read from the DNA. The table has 300,000 to 350,000 clones, around 91% seen once. This TCR was recovered from a woman aged 18 to 35 with acute COVID-19. Material: PBMCs or T cells enriched from blood (not recorded which). The chain carries TRBV19 and TRBJ1-1; D perhaps matches TRBD1 (6 bases). CDR3 amino acids: CASMGAGVPRNTEAFF. CDR3 bases: TGTGCCAGTATGGGGGCAGGCGTGCCTAGGAACACTGAAGCTTTCTTT.